This TCR beta chain was observed in a study of brain T cells in children with intractable seizures. CDR3 length: 16 amino acids. Trimming took off 2 bases at V and 0 bases at J, with 10 bases between the two ends. Germline V gene lookup returns CDR1 LNHDA and CDR2 SQIVND (reference sequence). The data were produced by immunoSEQ multiplex PCR, yet TCRdb's version contains in-frame clones alone and is incomplete. The sample shows 55,000 to 80,000 clones, 95% to 96% of them seen only once. Only cases whose brain tissue showed the highest T cell transcript signatures were sequenced. The chain combines TRBV19 with TRBJ1-4, with TRBD1 as a possible D gene (6 bases). This specimen consisted of peripheral blood, obtained at surgery. The TCR comes from a boy younger than two with focal cortical dysplasia and intractable seizures. The CDR3 region is CASSIPRQATNEKLFF. The DNA for the CDR3 is TGTGCCAGTAGTATACCCCGACAGGCAACTAATGAAAAACTGTTTTTT.